These T cell receptor beta chains were read from a single sample in a study of T-cell memory formation after mild COVID-19. TCRdb called the 5' RACE reads again in MiXCR, with one record for every CDR3 protein. The sample consists of roughly 380,000 distinct CDR3 sequences, approximately 27% of them appearing once. The sequenced sample was PBMCs or a T cell subset sorted from them (not recorded which). Every receptor here comes from an adult woman who had mild COVID-19 (a few samples of this study predate the infection). Cell type and time point are not known. Both conserved end residues are part of each CDR3. Fields, in order: V gene, clone size, J gene, D gene, CDR3 protein, CDR3 DNA. The D gene is left open where the match is weak. Only part of the rows carry a size: once, few, many, or a class if the clone is expanded.

V gene: TRBV6-2/TRBV6-3
clone size: -
J gene: TRBJ1-1
D gene: -
CDR3 protein: CASSYSLGQNTEAFF
CDR3 DNA: TGTGCCAGCAGTTACTCGTTAGGGCAGAACACTGAAGCTTTCTTT

V gene: TRBV7-9
clone size: few
J gene: TRBJ1-2
D gene: -
CDR3 protein: CASSLAVGGYGYTF
CDR3 DNA: TGTGCCAGCAGCTTAGCGGTAGGGGGCTATGGCTACACCTTC

V gene: TRBV5-1
clone size: few
J gene: TRBJ2-7
D gene: -
CDR3 protein: CASSSGKIEQYF
CDR3 DNA: TGCGCCAGCAGCAGTGGGAAGATCGAGCAGTACTTC

V gene: TRBV7-6
clone size: -
J gene: TRBJ2-6
D gene: -
CDR3 protein: CASSLLSAGTFVPGANVLTF
CDR3 DNA: TGTGCCAGCAGCTTATTATCGGCAGGGACCTTTGTCCCTGGGGCCAACGTCCTGACTTTC

V gene: TRBV7-2
clone size: few
J gene: TRBJ1-6
D gene: TRBD1
CDR3 protein: CASSFDLTGGNSPLHF
CDR3 DNA: TGTGCCAGCAGCTTTGATCTTACAGGGGGTAATTCACCCCTCCACTTT

V gene: TRBV2
clone size: -
J gene: TRBJ1-1
D gene: -
CDR3 protein: CASSEPPPGTEAFF
CDR3 DNA: TGTGCCAGCAGTGAACCACCCCCTGGGACTGAAGCTTTCTTT

V gene: TRBV4-2
clone size: -
J gene: TRBJ2-7
D gene: TRBD2
CDR3 protein: CASSHPGSGGTSYEQYF
CDR3 DNA: TGTGCCAGCAGCCACCCCGGAAGCGGGGGAACCTCCTACGAGCAGTACTTC

V gene: TRBV5-1
clone size: -
J gene: TRBJ1-4
D gene: -
CDR3 protein: CASSRTTQGSGEKLFF
CDR3 DNA: TGCGCCAGCAGCCGGACCACCCAGGGCTCCGGTGAAAAACTGTTTTTT

V gene: TRBV29-1
clone size: once
J gene: TRBJ2-1
D gene: TRBD2
CDR3 protein: CSVELRLAIGEQFF
CDR3 DNA: TGCAGCGTTGAATTGAGACTAGCCATTGGTGAGCAGTTCTTC

V gene: TRBV14
clone size: few
J gene: TRBJ2-1
D gene: TRBD1
CDR3 protein: CASSQGGQGGNEQFF
CDR3 DNA: TGTGCCAGCAGCCAAGGCGGACAGGGCGGGAATGAGCAGTTCTTC

V gene: TRBV29-1
clone size: -
J gene: TRBJ2-5
D gene: -
CDR3 protein: CSVRGAADQETQYF
CDR3 DNA: TGCAGCGTTCGAGGGGCGGCGGACCAAGAGACCCAGTACTTC

V gene: TRBV5-5
clone size: -
J gene: TRBJ2-7
D gene: TRBD1
CDR3 protein: CASSRGDRGGEQYF
CDR3 DNA: TGTGCCAGCAGCCGAGGGGACAGGGGGGGAGAGCAGTACTTC

V gene: TRBV11-1
clone size: -
J gene: TRBJ2-3
D gene: TRBD1
CDR3 protein: CASSLEGQGADTQYF
CDR3 DNA: TGTGCCAGCAGCTTAGAGGGACAGGGGGCAGATACGCAGTATTTT

V gene: TRBV7-3
clone size: -
J gene: TRBJ2-3
D gene: TRBD1
CDR3 protein: CASSFHYSGTGDPDTQYF
CDR3 DNA: TGTGCCAGCAGCTTTCACTACTCCGGGACAGGGGACCCAGATACGCAGTATTTT

V gene: TRBV7-2
clone size: few
J gene: TRBJ2-1
D gene: -
CDR3 protein: CASRMVGYNEQFF
CDR3 DNA: TGTGCCAGCAGGATGGTGGGCTACAATGAGCAGTTCTTC

V gene: TRBV7-2
clone size: -
J gene: TRBJ2-1
D gene: -
CDR3 protein: CASSLPRGSHNEQFF
CDR3 DNA: TGTGCCAGCAGCCTCCCCCGAGGGAGCCACAATGAGCAGTTCTTC

V gene: TRBV5-1
clone size: -
J gene: TRBJ2-3
D gene: -
CDR3 protein: CASSLLVVGGDTQYF
CDR3 DNA: TGCGCCAGCAGCTTACTAGTCGTGGGGGGAGATACGCAGTATTTT

V gene: TRBV7-9
clone size: -
J gene: TRBJ2-7
D gene: -
CDR3 protein: CASSLVASSYEQYF
CDR3 DNA: TGTGCCAGCAGCTTAGTGGCCAGTTCCTACGAGCAGTACTTC

V gene: TRBV20-1
clone size: -
J gene: TRBJ2-5
D gene: -
CDR3 protein: CSARDHRRETQYF
CDR3 DNA: TGCAGTGCTAGAGATCACCGGAGGGAGACCCAGTACTTC

V gene: TRBV5-1
clone size: -
J gene: TRBJ2-5
D gene: -
CDR3 protein: CASRKEETQYF
CDR3 DNA: TGCGCCAGCAGGAAAGAAGAGACCCAGTACTTC

V gene: TRBV5-1
clone size: few
J gene: TRBJ1-1
D gene: -
CDR3 protein: CASSLEPRRQTNTEAFF
CDR3 DNA: TGCGCCAGCAGCTTGGAACCTCGGAGGCAGACCAACACTGAAGCTTTCTTT

V gene: TRBV21-1
clone size: few
J gene: TRBJ1-1
D gene: -
CDR3 protein: CASSKGKRAGSTEAFF
CDR3 DNA: TGTGCCAGCAGCAAAGGGAAAAGGGCCGGGAGCACTGAAGCTTTCTTT

V gene: TRBV4-1
clone size: -
J gene: TRBJ2-3
D gene: -
CDR3 protein: CASSQWASSYPTDTQYF
CDR3 DNA: TGCGCCAGCAGCCAATGGGCTAGCTCATACCCCACAGATACGCAGTATTTT

V gene: TRBV7-6
clone size: -
J gene: TRBJ2-1
D gene: TRBD2
CDR3 protein: CASSLATLPIAGGLNEQFF
CDR3 DNA: TGTGCCAGCAGCTTAGCGACCCTACCTATAGCGGGGGGGCTGAATGAGCAGTTCTTC

V gene: TRBV29-1
clone size: -
J gene: TRBJ1-5
D gene: -
CDR3 protein: CSVRRAADQPQHF
CDR3 DNA: TGCAGCGTCCGCCGGGCGGCCGATCAGCCCCAGCATTTT

V gene: TRBV6-5
clone size: once
J gene: TRBJ2-7
D gene: -
CDR3 protein: CASSYGQGSYEQYF
CDR3 DNA: TGTGCCAGCAGTTACGGCCAGGGCTCCTACGAGCAGTACTTC

V gene: TRBV24-1
clone size: -
J gene: TRBJ2-1
D gene: TRBD2
CDR3 protein: CATSGGTSGRRYNEQFF
CDR3 DNA: TGTGCCACCAGTGGTGGGACTAGCGGGAGGCGCTACAATGAGCAGTTCTTC

V gene: TRBV12-3/TRBV12-4
clone size: many
J gene: TRBJ2-7
D gene: -
CDR3 protein: CASSLAGGDYEQYF
CDR3 DNA: TGTGCCAGCAGTTTAGCGGGCGGGGACTACGAGCAGTACTTC

V gene: TRBV12-3/TRBV12-4
clone size: few
J gene: TRBJ2-7
D gene: -
CDR3 protein: CASGSYPYEQYF
CDR3 DNA: TGTGCCAGCGGGTCCTATCCCTACGAGCAGTACTTC

V gene: TRBV5-1
clone size: -
J gene: TRBJ1-2
D gene: TRBD1
CDR3 protein: CASSVGTGLYGYTF
CDR3 DNA: TGCGCCAGCAGCGTCGGGACAGGGCTCTATGGCTACACCTTC

V gene: TRBV5-1
clone size: -
J gene: TRBJ2-7
D gene: TRBD2
CDR3 protein: CASSSQRGGPYEQYF
CDR3 DNA: TGCGCCAGCAGCTCTCAGCGGGGGGGACCCTACGAGCAGTACTTC

V gene: TRBV29-1
clone size: -
J gene: TRBJ2-1
D gene: -
CDR3 protein: CSPTTGTEQFF
CDR3 DNA: TGCAGCCCAACCACCGGGACAGAGCAGTTCTTC

V gene: TRBV12-3/TRBV12-4
clone size: -
J gene: TRBJ2-2
D gene: -
CDR3 protein: CASSFGQGHTGELFF
CDR3 DNA: TGTGCCAGCAGTTTTGGGCAGGGGCACACCGGGGAGCTGTTTTTT

V gene: TRBV29-1
clone size: -
J gene: TRBJ2-3
D gene: -
CDR3 protein: CSVGYPQYF
CDR3 DNA: TGCAGCGTTGGTTACCCGCAGTATTTT

V gene: TRBV5-6
clone size: few
J gene: TRBJ1-5
D gene: -
CDR3 protein: CASSLGGGQPQHF
CDR3 DNA: TGTGCCAGCAGCTTGGGTGGCGGACAGCCCCAGCATTTT

V gene: TRBV27
clone size: many
J gene: TRBJ2-7
D gene: TRBD2
CDR3 protein: CASRAGSTSYEQYF
CDR3 DNA: TGTGCCAGCCGAGCGGGGAGCACCTCCTACGAGCAGTACTTC

V gene: TRBV7-8
clone size: -
J gene: TRBJ1-1
D gene: -
CDR3 protein: CASGRQSANTEAFF
CDR3 DNA: TGTGCCAGCGGCCGACAGAGTGCCAACACTGAAGCTTTCTTT

V gene: TRBV5-1
clone size: -
J gene: TRBJ2-3
D gene: TRBD2
CDR3 protein: CASSLSLAGGTDTQYF
CDR3 DNA: TGCGCCAGCAGCTTGTCACTAGCGGGAGGCACAGATACGCAGTATTTT

V gene: TRBV12-3/TRBV12-4
clone size: few
J gene: TRBJ2-1
D gene: -
CDR3 protein: CASSLAGGGSSYNEQFF
CDR3 DNA: TGTGCCAGCAGTTTAGCGGGGGGCGGAAGCTCCTACAATGAGCAGTTCTTC

V gene: TRBV7-2
clone size: -
J gene: TRBJ2-7
D gene: -
CDR3 protein: CASSLSYPRAGYEQYF
CDR3 DNA: TGTGCCAGCAGCTTAAGCTACCCAAGAGCAGGGTACGAGCAGTACTTC

V gene: TRBV7-9
clone size: -
J gene: TRBJ1-4
D gene: -
CDR3 protein: CASSPYRGGEKLFF
CDR3 DNA: TGTGCCAGCAGTCCCTATCGGGGCGGTGAAAAACTGTTTTTT